Presented here are 21 T cell receptor beta chains from one specimen sequenced in a study of T cells in Graves' hyperthyroidism and ophthalmopathy. RNA transcripts yielded amplified TCR beta CDR3 regions. HTBI primers were the set used in a first-round RT-PCR of the TCR CDR3. In TCRdb, the multiplex PCR reads were re-called with MiXCR into one record per CDR3 protein. The sample contains about 330,000 distinct CDR3 sequences, about 13% of which appear only once. Sequencing used blood. These TCRs come from a woman in her 40s with Graves' ophthalmopathy.

This clonotype was observed many times. The chain joins TRBV20-1 to TRBJ2-1; 10 bases are shared with TRBD2. The CDR3 runs 15 residues. The V gene's germline CDR1 is DFQATT and CDR2 SNEGSKA (reference sequence). V was clipped by 0 bases and J by 6 bases; unmatched bases: 5. CDR3 DNA sequence: TGCAGTGCTAGAGATGTGGCTAGCGGGAGCAATGAGCAGTTCTTC. As protein: CSARDVASGSNEQFF.

There are a few counts of this clonotype. This chain connects TRBV20-1 to TRBJ1-2, with D uncertain. Germline CDR1 is DFQATT and CDR2 is SNEGSKA (reference sequence). Between the trimmed V and J ends, which lost 1 base and 4 bases, there was a span of 16 bases. The CDR3 totals 15 residues. In nucleotides, the CDR3 is TGCAGTGCTAGAGGGCCAACGTCAATTGGCTATGGCTACACCTTC. As protein: CSARGPTSIGYGYTF.

A few counts support this clonotype. The chain links TRBV24-1 to TRBJ2-7; 10 bases are shared with TRBD1. CDR3 length: 17 residues. Trimming cost V 2 bases and J 3 bases; bases outside gene matches: 9. Germline loops: CDR1 KGHDR, CDR2 SFDVKD. The CDR3 bases are TGTGCCACCAGTGATTCCGGGACAGGGGAATCCTACTACGAGCAGTACTTC. Protein sequence: CATSDSGTGESYYEQYF.

This clonotype was seen more than once but under ten times. This chain uses TRBV20-1 with TRBJ2-3; D is possibly TRBD2 (5 bases). V was shortened by 6 bases and J by 0 bases, with 13 bases between the two germline ends. The CDR3 is 14 residues long. CDR1 and CDR2 (germline): DFQATT, SNEGSKA (reference sequence). CDR3 sequence reads: CSAIGRRSTDTQYF. As DNA, the CDR3 is TGCAGTGCCATTGGGCGGAGGAGCACAGATACGCAGTATTTT.

This clonotype was seen at least ten times. The V call is TRBV12-3 or TRBV12-4, the J call TRBJ2-3; D call uncertain. There are 14 residues in the CDR3. The V gene lost 5 bases and the J gene lost 0 bases, with 9 bases spanning the gap. This CDR3 is CASSDRWSTDTQYF. For the CDR3, the DNA is TGTGCCAGCAGTGACCGATGGAGCACAGATACGCAGTATTTT.

This clonotype was observed many times. V is TRBV6-1 and J is TRBJ1-1; D gene unclear. V was clipped by 6 bases and J by 4 bases, with 18 bases between them. The CDR3 extends over 15 amino acids. From germline, CDR1 is MNHNS and CDR2 SASEGT. CDR3 nucleotide sequence: TGTGCCAGCAGCTACACGCCTATCGGATTCACTGAAGCTTTCTTT. The encoded protein is CASSYTPIGFTEAFF.

V is TRBV19 and J is TRBJ2-1, with 8 bases matching TRBD1. V dropped 10 bases and J dropped 9; count of bases not matched to a gene: 5. The CDR3 is 11 residues long. Germline CDR1 is LNHDA and CDR2 is SQIVND (reference sequence). CDR3 sequence: CATWTGLEQFF. The CDR3 coding sequence is TGTGCCACCTGGACAGGGCTTGAGCAGTTCTTC.

This clonotype was counted ten times or more. V usage is TRBV28 and J usage is TRBJ1-1; 10 nucleotides align to TRBD1. The length of the CDR3 is 15 residues. Trimming removed 2 bases from V and 4 bases from J; junction bases left unmatched: 4. The germline V gene has CDR1 MDHEN and CDR2 SYDVKM. The CDR3 loop is CASSLGTGEATEAFF. The CDR3 nucleotides are TGTGCCAGCAGTTTAGGGACAGGGGAGGCCACTGAAGCTTTCTTT.

This clonotype appeared many times. The rearrangement links TRBV20-1 to TRBJ1-5; D ambiguous. Trimming cost V 0 bases and J 0 bases, with 9 bases left between them. The germline V gene encodes CDR1 DFQATT and CDR2 SNEGSKA (reference sequence). This CDR3 region has 15 residues. The CDR3: CSARDPSGSNQPQHF. The CDR3 coding sequence is TGCAGTGCTAGAGACCCCTCGGGTAGCAATCAGCCCCAGCATTTT.

Ten or more counts support this clonotype. J is TRBJ1-2 and V is TRBV4-1, with unresolved D. This CDR3 comprises 15 residues. Trimming left V 3 bases short and J 0 bases short, with 11 bases between. Germline CDR1 is MGHRA and CDR2 is YSYEKL. The CDR3 is CASSHLGGANYGYTF. CDR3 DNA sequence: TGCGCCAGCAGCCACCTCGGCGGCGCTAACTATGGCTACACCTTC.

This clonotype has ten or more counts. V gene TRBV6-1 combines with J gene TRBJ1-6; 7 bases fit TRBD1. Germline trimming cut 5 bases from V and 9 bases from J; bases unmatched to any gene: 7. The CDR3 is 14 amino acids. Germline V gives CDR1 MNHNS, CDR2 SASEGT. This chain's CDR3 is CASSFEGALSPLHF. CDR3 bases: TGTGCCAGCAGTTTCGAGGGGGCGCTTTCACCCCTCCACTTT.

The V call is TRBV12-3 or TRBV12-4, the J call TRBJ2-2, with D possibly being TRBD1 or TRBD2 (5 bases each). Deletions cut 0 bases from V and 7 bases from J, with 9 bases between. The CDR3 consists of 14 residues. The CDR3 sequence is CASSLAGDVGELFF. The CDR3 DNA sequence: TGTGCCAGCAGTTTAGCGGGGGACGTCGGGGAGCTGTTTTTT.

The chain recombines TRBV5-1 with TRBJ1-2; D unclear. V lost 5 bases and J lost 0, with 17 bases in between. The CDR3 length is 16 residues. Germline lookup yields CDR1 SGHRS and CDR2 YFSETQ. The CDR3 region is CASSSAGVPTNYGYTF. As DNA, the CDR3 is TGCGCCAGCAGTTCCGCGGGAGTCCCTACTAACTATGGCTACACCTTC.

At least ten counts were recorded for this clonotype. The chain links TRBV6-4 to TRBJ2-1, with D tentatively TRBD1 (6 bases). Deletions cut 6 bases from V and 8 bases from J, with 14 bases between. The CDR3 has 13 amino acids. CDR1 and CDR2 (germline): MRHNA, SNTAGT. CDR3 amino acids: CASSLQGKDEQFF. The CDR3 DNA is TGTGCCAGCAGCTTACAGGGTAAAGATGAGCAGTTCTTC.

V gene TRBV9 combines with J gene TRBJ1-2, with D uncertain. The V end was cut by 0 bases, the J end by 7 bases, with 7 bases between. This CDR3 has 12 amino acids. Germline CDR1 and CDR2: SGDLS and YYNGEE. The CDR3 reads CASSVAGSGYTF. Here the CDR3 DNA reads TGTGCCAGCAGCGTAGCGGGGAGTGGCTACACCTTC.

This clonotype showed up just a few times. This rearrangement joins TRBV7-8 to TRBJ2-7; D might be TRBD2 (6 bases). The CDR3 contains 14 residues. CDR1 is SGHVS and CDR2 is FQNEAQ in the germline V gene. Trimming left V 5 bases short and J 7 bases short, with 18 bases between. The CDR3 spells CASSLDGTAGEQYF. CDR3 sequence (DNA): TGTGCCAGCAGCCTAGACGGGACTGCGGGGGAGCAGTACTTC.

This clonotype was seen ten or more times. V and J are TRBV19 and TRBJ1-1, with 9 nucleotides matching TRBD1. The CDR3 has 14 amino acids. The V gene end was trimmed by 4 bases and the J gene end by 3 bases; junction bases not matched to a gene: 3. Germline values: CDR1 LNHDA, CDR2 SQIVND (reference sequence). The CDR3 sequence is CASSKGQGDTEAFF. CDR3 bases: TGTGCCAGTAGTAAGGGACAGGGTGACACTGAAGCTTTCTTT.

Ten or more counts support this clonotype. The chain has TRBV30 and TRBJ2-7; possibly TRBD1 for D (5 bases). The CDR3 extends over 11 amino acids. V was cut by 5 bases and J by 2 bases, with 7 bases left in between. Germline loops: CDR1 GTSNPN, CDR2 SVGIG (reference sequence). The CDR3 is CAWAQAYEQYF. CDR3 sequence (DNA): TGTGCCTGGGCACAGGCCTACGAGCAGTACTTC.

Only a few counts were recorded for this clonotype. The chain uses TRBV20-1 and TRBJ2-7, with D perhaps matching TRBD1 (5 bases). This CDR3 spans 13 amino acids. The V and J ends lost 3 bases and 5 bases respectively, with 14 bases between them. Germline V gene sequence: CDR1 DFQATT, CDR2 SNEGSKA (reference sequence). This chain's CDR3 is CSARMGRVNEQYF. DNA of the CDR3: TGCAGTGCTAGGATGGGCAGGGTGAACGAGCAGTACTTC.

This clonotype was observed a handful of times. The rearrangement joins TRBV3-1 to TRBJ1-2, with D hard to call. The CDR3 spans 13 residues. V dropped 4 bases and J dropped 13 bases, with 19 bases sitting between them. Germline values: CDR1 LGHDT, CDR2 YNNKEL (reference sequence). The CDR3 DNA reads TGTGCCAGCAGCCCCTTTTTCGGGGTCGCTGGCACCTTC. This codes for CASSPFFGVAGTF.

This clonotype showed up many times. The J gene is TRBJ2-1, the V gene TRBV27; 7 bases are a match to TRBD1. The trim removed 7 bases at V and 11 bases at J, leaving 11 bases unmatched. The CDR3 has 13 amino acids. Per the germline V gene, CDR1 is MNHEY and CDR2 is SMNVEV (reference sequence). The CDR3 spells CASTRTPGQKQFF. The CDR3 coding sequence is TGTGCCAGCACCCGAACTCCGGGACAGAAGCAGTTCTTC.